The entry below describes one T cell receptor (beta chain). This clone has more than one count but fewer than ten. Its antigen is currently not known. Base qualities are missing; no much larger clone stands one base away. The entire amount of isolated RNA was reverse transcribed using the High Capacity cDNA Reverse Transcription Kit, so the sequenced TCRB transcripts were expressed ones. Deep immunoSEQ sequencing was performed on naive, central memory and regulatory T cell samples, with an average of around 3.5 million total reads per sample. Sorted cells were lysed in RLT buffer, and RNA was extracted using DNase-treated RNeasy Micro or Mini kits according to cell number. To prevent cross-contamination, every cell subset was processed on its own, while patient and healthy donor samples were processed together. TCRB sequences were amplified from cDNA with the immunoSEQ multiplex PCR, producing 87-bp fragments spanning the CDR3 region. Amplicons were sequenced on the Illumina HiSeq platform. The original methods were these. PCR bias was computationally corrected using synthetic template baselines, reads within Hamming distance 2 were collapsed, and singletons that could not be merged were discarded. By aligning reads against IMGT, V, D and J genes, CDR3 length, and insertions or deletions at six rearrangement sites were assigned. Clonotype counts were normalized to sorted cell number within each subset before computing true diversity and Gini coefficients with the tcR R package. The overlap coefficient, calculated on TCRB nucleotide sequences, was used to quantify repertoire sharing. TCRdb stores this immuneACCESS table with in-frame sequences only. Part of the clones is absent; in the studies checked, under half of the shortfall reflects unresolved V genes, and no reason is known for the rest. V and J calls and clone size follow that table, whereas D and trimming were derived from the DNA. The table for this sample lists some 110,000 clones; about 16% of them were counted only once. The top ten hold over 2% of the sample.

The record originates from a study of beta chain features in type 1 diabetes listed by TCRdb under 2018. Some background on the complete study: Mean age, gender distribution, total cell number and subset yield were not different between patients and healthy donors. Across all samples, approximately 100 million sorted cells were examined, and cell number per subset correlated strongly with RNA yield. The study compared TCRB repertoires of sorted circulating CD4+ T cell subsets between recently diagnosed type 1 diabetes patients and matched healthy donors. Naive and central memory subsets were obtained from all 30 or so donors, but regulatory and stem cell-like memory subsets were isolated from only 8 patients and roughly 8 healthy donors.

Study-wide findings and limitations: Sequencing cDNA rather than genomic DNA could over-represent highly expressing activated cells, although activation and CD3 levels did not differ between groups. At VDJ recombination sites, type 1 diabetes patients had fewer insertions and more deleted nucleotides, which implies abnormalities in thymic rearrangement. Type 1 diabetes patients showed a moderate but significant shortening of TCRB CDR3 length in all four CD4+ subsets. Only small numbers of individuals were included in the HLA sub-analyses, which left unresolved whether HLA type had any influence on TCRB rearrangement. Shorter templates might have been favored by PCR, but patient and control samples were amplified and corrected together, so both groups would have been affected equally by any skew. Naive, central memory and regulatory TCRB repertoires appeared to be more alike among patients than among healthy donors.

The CDR3 contains 14 residues, cysteine and phenylalanine counted. Here the CDR3 DNA is all that survives: 42 bases in frame from base 1. Reading the germline V gene gives CDR1 SGHAT and CDR2 FQNNGV. Trimming takes 5 bases from V and 5 bases from J, and the germline ends sit 14 bases apart. Each donor gave one peripheral blood draw, averaging approximately 0.12 L, which was collected into heparinised tubes. A BD FACSAria II was used to sort naive, central memory, regulatory and stem cell-like memory CD4+ T cells with a panel that included CD45RO, CCR7, CD25, CD127, CD95 and CD27. All sorted populations exceeded 98% purity. PBMCs were isolated right away by Lymphoprep density gradient centrifugation and were stained directly, without culture. Samples were stained and sorted in pairs, with one healthy donor and one patient per experiment, so that batch effects were minimized.

The sample consisted of central memory CD4+ T cells from blood. This chain is built from TRBV11-2 and TRBJ2-3; the D gene is not confidently resolved. The source of this sequence is a man aged 25 to 45 with type 1 diabetes. The sequence in DNA is TGTGCCAGCAGCACACCGACCAACGGAGATACGCAGTATTTT. This codes for CASSTPTNGDTQYF.